Given below is one T cell receptor beta chain in context. Its recognized antigen is unknown. No qualities accompany the bases; no much larger clone lies one base away. Enrolling through a virtual design, the prospective study's participants ranged in age from roughly 18 to 89 years and lived across approximately 25 United States geographic areas. In the prospective study, participants were assigned to cohorts based on the clinical history participants reported in a screening survey and a study questionnaire. Recovered participants in ImmuneRACE Cohort 3 were defined as having two consecutive negative NP/OP PCR tests, clearance from a healthcare professional, or resolution of symptoms. Each participant in the prospective study had whole blood, serum and a nasopharyngeal or oropharyngeal swab collected by mobile phlebotomists. Over an approximately 2-month period, participants in the prospective study had the option of providing additional blood draws and questionnaires. Blood samples from the prospective study were shipped frozen or at room temperature prior to DNA extraction.

The CDR3 measures 16 amino acids from cysteine to phenylalanine. CDR3 DNA only is kept here, 48 bases in frame from base 1. This entry belongs to a study of blood T cell repertoires in COVID-19 (TCRdb year 2020). Background for the entire study: Samples from collaborators originated in the United States, Italy and Spain and spanned both the acute and convalescent phases of COVID-19. The prospective study material was composed of cDNA or gDNA derived from T cells, B-cell-depleted T cells, or PBMCs. Deeply sampled blood TCRbeta repertoires from subjects exposed to, actively infected with, or recovered from COVID-19 were included in the dataset. The repertoires were released in a freely available public database intended as a resource for research on the immune response to SARS-CoV-2. Samples were obtained from the ongoing ImmuneRACE study (first 160 participants) and from 1,200 or so subjects provided by 6 global collaborators. Sample metadata almost always included a de-identified subject ID, COVID-19 status, age in years and sex. Where available, HLA class I and class II types were obtained from metadata supplied by the sample provider rather than from assay-based typing. Beyond this particular receptor, the publication reports: How much clinical and demographic metadata was included differed by source and by participant, and the metadata was provided uncurated.

TCRbeta CDR3 regions were amplified from genomic DNA by means of the immunoSEQ Assay, a bias-controlled multiplex PCR. Turning to the authors' computational methods: The number of nucleated cells in each sample was estimated from the amplification of reference gene primers within the assay. To quantify the absolute abundance of each unique TCRbeta CDR3 rearrangement, sequence reads were collapsed and filtered. For each sample, productive Simpson clonality was calculated by taking the square root of Simpson's diversity index across productive rearrangements. As stored in TCRdb, this immuneACCESS dataset retains in-frame rearrangements with V and J assigned. A fraction of the clones does not appear; measured against another copy, unresolved V genes explain less than half of the discrepancy, and the remainder lacks a known reason. Clone size and V and J calls were adopted from that table, with D and trimming inferred from the DNA. For this sample there are fewer than 450,000 clones; 90% appear just once. About 0.6% of the sample is taken by the ten largest.

The clonotype originates from a man aged 18 to 35 who had recovered from COVID-19. The sequence is built from TRBV1 and TRBJ2-5; the D segment call TRBD2 is taken from the table without a DNA check. TRBV1 is assigned pseudogene status. Sequenced input: PBMCs or T cells enriched from blood (not recorded which). In nucleotide form, the sequence is TGCACCAGGTGCGTGATAGCGGGAGGGCTGAGAGAGACCCAGTACTTC. Its amino acids are CTRCVIAGGLRETQYF.